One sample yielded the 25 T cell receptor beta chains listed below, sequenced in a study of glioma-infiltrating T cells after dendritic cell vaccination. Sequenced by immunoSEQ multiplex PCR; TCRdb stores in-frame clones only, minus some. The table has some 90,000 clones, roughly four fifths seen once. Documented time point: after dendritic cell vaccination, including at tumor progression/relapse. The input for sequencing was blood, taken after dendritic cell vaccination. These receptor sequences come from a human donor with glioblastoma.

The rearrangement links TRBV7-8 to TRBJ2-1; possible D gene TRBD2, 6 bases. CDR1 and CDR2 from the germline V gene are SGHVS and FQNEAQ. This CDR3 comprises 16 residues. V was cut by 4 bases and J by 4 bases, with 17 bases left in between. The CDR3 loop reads CASSSGAGTGYNEQFF. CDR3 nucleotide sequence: TGTGCCAGCAGCTCGGGCGCCGGGACTGGATACAATGAGCAGTTCTTC.

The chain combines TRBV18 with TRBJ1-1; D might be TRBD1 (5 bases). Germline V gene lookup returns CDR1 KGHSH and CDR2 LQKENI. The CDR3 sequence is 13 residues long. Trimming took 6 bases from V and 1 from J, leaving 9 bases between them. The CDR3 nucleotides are TGTGCCAGCTCGCAGACAGAGAACACTGAAGCTTTCTTT. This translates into CASSQTENTEAFF.

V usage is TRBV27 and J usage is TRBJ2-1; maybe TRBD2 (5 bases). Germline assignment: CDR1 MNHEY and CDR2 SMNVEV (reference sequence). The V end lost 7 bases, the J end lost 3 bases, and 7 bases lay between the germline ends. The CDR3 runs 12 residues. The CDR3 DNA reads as TGTGCCAGCATGGGGAGCTACAATGAGCAGTTCTTC. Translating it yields CASMGSYNEQFF.

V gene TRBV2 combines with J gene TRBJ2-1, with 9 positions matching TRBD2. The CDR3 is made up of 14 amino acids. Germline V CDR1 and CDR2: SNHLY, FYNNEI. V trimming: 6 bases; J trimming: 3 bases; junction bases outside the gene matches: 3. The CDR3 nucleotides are TGTGCCAGCAGCGCTAGCGGGAACTACAATGAGCAGTTCTTC. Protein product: CASSASGNYNEQFF. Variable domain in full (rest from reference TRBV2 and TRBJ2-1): EPEVTQTPSHQVTQMGQEVILRCVPISNHLYFYWYRQILGQKVEFLVSFYNNEISEKSEIFDDQFSVERPDGSNFTLKIRSTKLEDSAMYFCASSASGNYNEQFFGPGTRLTVL.

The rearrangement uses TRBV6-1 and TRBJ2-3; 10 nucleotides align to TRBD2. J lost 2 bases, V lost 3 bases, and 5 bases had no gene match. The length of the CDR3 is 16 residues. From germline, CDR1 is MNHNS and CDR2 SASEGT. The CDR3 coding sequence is TGTGCCAGCAGTGACGGGACTAGCGTTTACACAGATACGCAGTATTTT. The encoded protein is CASSDGTSVYTDTQYF.

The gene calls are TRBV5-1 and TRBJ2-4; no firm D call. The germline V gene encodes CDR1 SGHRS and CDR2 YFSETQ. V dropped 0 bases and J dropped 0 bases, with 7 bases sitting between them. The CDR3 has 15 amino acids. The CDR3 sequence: CASSLEQSAKNIQYF. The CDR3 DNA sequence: TGCGCCAGCAGCTTGGAACAGTCAGCCAAAAACATTCAGTACTTC.

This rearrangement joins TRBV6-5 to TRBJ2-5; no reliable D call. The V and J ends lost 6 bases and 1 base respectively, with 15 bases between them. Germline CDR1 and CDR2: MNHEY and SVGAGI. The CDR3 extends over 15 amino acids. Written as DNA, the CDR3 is TGTGCCAGCAGACTCCGTTCGACTCTCCAAGAGACCCAGTACTTC. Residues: CASRLRSTLQETQYF.

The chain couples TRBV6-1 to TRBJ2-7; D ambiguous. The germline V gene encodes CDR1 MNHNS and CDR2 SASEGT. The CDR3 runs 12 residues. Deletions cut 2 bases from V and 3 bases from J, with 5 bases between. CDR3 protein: CASSERGYEQYV. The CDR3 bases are TGTGCCAGCAGTGAACGAGGCTACGAGCAGTACGTC.

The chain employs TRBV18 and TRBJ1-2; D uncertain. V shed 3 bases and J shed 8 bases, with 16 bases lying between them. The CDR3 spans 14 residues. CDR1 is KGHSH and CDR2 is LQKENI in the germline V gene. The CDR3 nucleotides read TGTGCCAGCTCACCTGACGAGCGGGCCCAGGGCTACACCTTC. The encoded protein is CASSPDERAQGYTF. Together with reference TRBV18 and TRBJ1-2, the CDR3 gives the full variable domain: NAGVMQNPRHLVRRRGQEARLRCSPMKGHSHVYWYRQLPEEGLKFMVYLQKENIIDESGMPKERFSAEFPKEGPSILRIQQVVRGDSAAYFCASSPDERAQGYTFGSGTRLTVV.

CDR3 protein: CAWSGGQSSYNEQFF. DNA of the CDR3: TGTGCCTGGAGTGGCGGACAGAGCTCCTACAATGAGCAGTTCTTC. J is TRBJ2-1 and V is TRBV30; perhaps TRBD1 as D (6 bases). Germline assignment: CDR1 GTSNPN and CDR2 SVGIG (reference sequence). V was shortened by 1 base and J by 0 bases, with 10 bases between the two germline ends. CDR3 length: 15 amino acids.

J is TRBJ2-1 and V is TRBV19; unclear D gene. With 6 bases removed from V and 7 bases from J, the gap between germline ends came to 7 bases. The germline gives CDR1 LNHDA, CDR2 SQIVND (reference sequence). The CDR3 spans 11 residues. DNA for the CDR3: TGTGCCAGTAGGGCGGCAAATGAGCAGTTCTTC. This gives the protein CASRAANEQFF.

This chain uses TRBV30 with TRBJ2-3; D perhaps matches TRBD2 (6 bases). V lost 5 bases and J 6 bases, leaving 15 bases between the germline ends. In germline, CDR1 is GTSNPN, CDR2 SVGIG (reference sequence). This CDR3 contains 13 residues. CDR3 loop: CAWSETRRDTQYF. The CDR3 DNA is TGTGCCTGGTCCGAGACTAGGCGGGATACGCAGTATTTT.

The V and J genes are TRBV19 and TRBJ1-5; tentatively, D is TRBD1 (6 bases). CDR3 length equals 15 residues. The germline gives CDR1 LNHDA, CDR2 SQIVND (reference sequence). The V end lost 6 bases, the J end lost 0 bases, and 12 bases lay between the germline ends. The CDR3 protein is CASRVRTASNQPQHF. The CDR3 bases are TGTGCCAGTAGGGTTCGGACAGCTAGCAATCAGCCCCAGCATTTT. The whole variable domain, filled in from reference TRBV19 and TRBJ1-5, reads DGGITQSPKYLFRKEGQNVTLSCEQNLNHDAMYWYRQDPGQGLRLIYYSQIVNDFQKGDIAEGYSVSREKKESFPLTVTSAQKNPTAFYLCASRVRTASNQPQHFGDGTRLSIL.

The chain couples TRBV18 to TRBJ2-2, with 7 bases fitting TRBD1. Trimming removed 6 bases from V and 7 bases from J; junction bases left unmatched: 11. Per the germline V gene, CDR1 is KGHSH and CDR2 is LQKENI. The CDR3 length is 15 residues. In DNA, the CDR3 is TGTGCCAGCTCGATCGAACAGGGGACCATCGGGGAGCTGTTTTTT. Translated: CASSIEQGTIGELFF.

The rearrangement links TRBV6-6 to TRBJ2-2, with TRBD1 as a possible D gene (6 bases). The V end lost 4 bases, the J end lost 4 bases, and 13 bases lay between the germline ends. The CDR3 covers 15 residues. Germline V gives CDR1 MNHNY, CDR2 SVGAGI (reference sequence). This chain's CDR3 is CASSSSGVLTGELFF. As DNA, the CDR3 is TGTGCCAGCAGTTCATCAGGGGTACTCACCGGGGAGCTGTTTTTT.

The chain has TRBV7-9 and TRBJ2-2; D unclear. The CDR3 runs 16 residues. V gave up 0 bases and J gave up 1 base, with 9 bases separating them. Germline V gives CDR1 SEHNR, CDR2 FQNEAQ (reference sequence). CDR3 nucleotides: TGTGCCAGCAGCTTAGCTCTATCATGGAACACCGGGGAGCTGTTTTTT. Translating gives CASSLALSWNTGELFF.

In DNA form, the CDR3 reads TGCGCCAGCAGCCAAGCTGGGCCCGGCTCCTTGAGCTCCTACGAGCAGTACTTC. It yields the protein CASSQAGPGSLSSYEQYF. V is TRBV4-1 and J is TRBJ2-7; D gene uncertain. The CDR3 totals 18 residues. Germline lookup yields CDR1 MGHRA and CDR2 YSYEKL. V was pared by 1 base and J by 0 bases, with 19 bases between.

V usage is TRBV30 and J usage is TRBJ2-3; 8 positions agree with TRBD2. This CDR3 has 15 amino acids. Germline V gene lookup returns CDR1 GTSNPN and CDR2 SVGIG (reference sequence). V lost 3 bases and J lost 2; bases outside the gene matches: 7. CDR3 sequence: CAWRRGVNPTDTQYF. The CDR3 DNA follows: TGTGCCTGGAGGCGGGGGGTAAATCCCACAGATACGCAGTATTTT.

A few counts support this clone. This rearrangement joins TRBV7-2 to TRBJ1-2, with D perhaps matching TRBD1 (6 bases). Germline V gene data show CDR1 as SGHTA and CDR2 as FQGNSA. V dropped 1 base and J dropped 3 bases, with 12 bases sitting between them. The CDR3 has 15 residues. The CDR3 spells CASSLDGGGDYGYTF. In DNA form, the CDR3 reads TGTGCCAGCAGCTTAGACGGAGGGGGGGACTATGGCTACACCTTC.

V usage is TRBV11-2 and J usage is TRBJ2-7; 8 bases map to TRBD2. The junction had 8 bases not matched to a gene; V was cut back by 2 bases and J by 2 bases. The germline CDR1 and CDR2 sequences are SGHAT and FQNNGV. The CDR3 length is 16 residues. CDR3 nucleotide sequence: TGTGCCAGCAGCTTATCAACCGGAGCGGGAGCCTACGAGCAGTACGTC. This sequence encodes CASSLSTGAGAYEQYV.

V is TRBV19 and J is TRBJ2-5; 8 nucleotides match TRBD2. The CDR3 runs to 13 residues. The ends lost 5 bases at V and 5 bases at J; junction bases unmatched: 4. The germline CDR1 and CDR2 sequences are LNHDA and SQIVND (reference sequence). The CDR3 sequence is CASSRQRGETQYF. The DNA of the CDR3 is TGTGCCAGTAGTCGTCAGCGGGGGGAGACCCAGTACTTC. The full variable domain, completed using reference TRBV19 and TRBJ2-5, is DGGITQSPKYLFRKEGQNVTLSCEQNLNHDAMYWYRQDPGQGLRLIYYSQIVNDFQKGDIAEGYSVSREKKESFPLTVTSAQKNPTAFYLCASSRQRGETQYFGPGTRLLVL.

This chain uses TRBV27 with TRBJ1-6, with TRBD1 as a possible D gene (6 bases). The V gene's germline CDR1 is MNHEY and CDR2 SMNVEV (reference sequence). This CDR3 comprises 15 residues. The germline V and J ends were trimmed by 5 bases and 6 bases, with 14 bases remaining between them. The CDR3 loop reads CASSIQGKANSPLHF. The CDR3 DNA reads TGTGCCAGCAGTATTCAGGGGAAGGCTAATTCACCCCTCCACTTT.

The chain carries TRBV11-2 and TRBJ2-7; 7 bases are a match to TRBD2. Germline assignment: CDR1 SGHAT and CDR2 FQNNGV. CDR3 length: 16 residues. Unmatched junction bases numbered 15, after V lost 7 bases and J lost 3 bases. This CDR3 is CASIEGAGTTGYEQYF. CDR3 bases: TGTGCCAGCATCGAAGGTGCCGGGACTACAGGCTACGAGCAGTACTTC.

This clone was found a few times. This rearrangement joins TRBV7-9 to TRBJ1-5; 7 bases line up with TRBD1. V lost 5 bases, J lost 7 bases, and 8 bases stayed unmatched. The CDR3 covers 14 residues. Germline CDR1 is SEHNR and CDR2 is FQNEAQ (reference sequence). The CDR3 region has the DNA TGTGCCAGCAGCCCCTCGACAGGGATGCAGCCCCAGCATTTT. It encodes CASSPSTGMQPQHF.

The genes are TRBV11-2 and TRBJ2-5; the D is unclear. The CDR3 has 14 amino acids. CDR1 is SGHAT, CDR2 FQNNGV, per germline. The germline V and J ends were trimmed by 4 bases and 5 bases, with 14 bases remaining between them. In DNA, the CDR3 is TGTGCCAGCAGCTCAACCCCGAAGAGCGAGACCCAGTACTTC. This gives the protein CASSSTPKSETQYF.